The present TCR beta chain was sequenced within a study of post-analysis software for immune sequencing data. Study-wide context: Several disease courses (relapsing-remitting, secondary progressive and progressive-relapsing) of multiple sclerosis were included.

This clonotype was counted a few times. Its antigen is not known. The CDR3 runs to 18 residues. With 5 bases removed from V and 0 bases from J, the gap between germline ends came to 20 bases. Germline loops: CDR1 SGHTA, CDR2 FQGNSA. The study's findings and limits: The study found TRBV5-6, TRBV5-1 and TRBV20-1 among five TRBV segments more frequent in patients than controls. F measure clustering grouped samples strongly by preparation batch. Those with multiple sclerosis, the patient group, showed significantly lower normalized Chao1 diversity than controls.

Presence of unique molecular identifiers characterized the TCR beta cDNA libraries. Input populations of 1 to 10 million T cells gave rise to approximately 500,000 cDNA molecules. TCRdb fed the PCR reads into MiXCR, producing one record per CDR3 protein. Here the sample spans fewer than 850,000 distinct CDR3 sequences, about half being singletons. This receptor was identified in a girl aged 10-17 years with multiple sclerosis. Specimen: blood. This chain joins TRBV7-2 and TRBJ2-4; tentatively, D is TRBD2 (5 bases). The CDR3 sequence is CASSRRNAAGVAKNIQYF. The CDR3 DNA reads TGTGCCAGCAGCCGACGGAACGCGGCGGGTGTAGCCAAAAACATTCAGTACTTC.